This passage covers 7 T cell receptor beta chains from one sample sequenced in a study of T-cell reconstitution after alpha-beta-depleted transplantation in children (dated by TCRdb to 2015 to 2016). Library preparation used PCR. The data were produced on an Illumina HiSeq 2500. TCR libraries were prepared with molecular barcoding, using unique molecular identifiers to normalize TCRbeta repertoire quantification. In-frame beta chains were kept once TCRdb had trimmed the public reads at Q25 with fastp and called clones with MiXCR. Rows merge per CDR3 protein into single entries with the most common DNA and genes. This sample is represented by nearly 350,000 distinct CDR3 sequences; 16% of them were singletons. Clones ranked in the top ten supply just over 40% of the sample. The treatment or condition label here, explained by the study, means: allogeneic hematopoietic cell transplantation with graft depleted of TCRalphabeta T cells and CD19 B cells.

The specimen comprised PBMCs, mostly from graft donor cells, sampled 360 days after TCRalphabeta/CD19-depleted stem cell transplant. These receptors were taken from a male patient aged 2-15 years who had a stem cell transplant for acute lymphoblastic leukemia, so the T cells may come from the graft donor.

Only a few counts were recorded for this clonotype. CDR3: CASGQNYGYTF. In DNA, the CDR3 is TGTGCCAGCGGACAGAACTATGGCTACACCTTC. The genes are TRBV12-3 or TRBV12-4 and TRBJ1-2, with D possibly matching TRBD1 (6 bases). The CDR3 has 11 residues. Trimming pared 8 bases from V and 2 bases from J, leaving 6 bases between.

The chain is built from TRBV6-2 or TRBV6-3 and TRBJ2-1; D may be TRBD1 (6 bases). Trimming took 2 bases from V and 0 from J, leaving 11 bases between them. Germline CDR1 MNHEY, CDR2 SVGEGT. The CDR3 extends over 16 amino acids. CDR3 region: CASSYGGSTSYNEQFF. CDR3 nucleotide sequence: TGTGCCAGCAGTTACGGGGGCAGTACCTCCTACAATGAGCAGTTCTTC.

The chain joins TRBV4-3 to TRBJ2-5; D unresolved. Trimming removed 1 base from V and 2 bases from J, with 8 bases in between. The CDR3 contains 14 residues. CDR1 and CDR2 from the germline V gene are LGHNA and YSLEER. The CDR3: CASSQGWEQETQYF. The CDR3 DNA is TGCGCCAGCAGCCAAGGCTGGGAACAAGAGACCCAGTACTTC.

This clonotype was detected a few times. This rearrangement joins TRBV5-1 to TRBJ1-3; D not certain. Trimming stripped 3 bases from V and 2 bases from J, with 9 bases between. Germline-derived CDR1 and CDR2 are SGHRS and YFSETQ. The CDR3 has 14 residues. The chain's CDR3 is CASSSTLAGNTIYF. CDR3 sequence (DNA): TGCGCCAGCAGCTCGACTCTAGCTGGAAACACCATATATTTT. The full variable domain, in which reference TRBV5-1 and TRBJ1-3 provide the parts outside the CDR3, is KAGVTQTPRYLIKTRGQQVTLSCSPISGHRSVSWYQQTPGQGLQFLFEYFSETQRNKGNFPGRFSGRQFSNSRSEMNVSTLELGDSALYLCASSSTLAGNTIYFGEGSWLTVV.

The V and J genes are TRBV29-1 and TRBJ2-7; D may be TRBD1 (7 bases). The germline V and J ends were trimmed by 1 base and 0 bases, with 10 bases remaining between them. Germline CDR1 SQVTM, CDR2 ANQGSEA. CDR3 length equals 14 residues. This CDR3 is CSVEVQGGSYEQYF. Here the CDR3 DNA reads TGCAGCGTTGAAGTGCAGGGGGGCTCCTACGAGCAGTACTTC.

The chain uses TRBV28 and TRBJ2-1; tentatively, D is TRBD1 (8 bases). This CDR3 region has 19 residues. V was shortened by 5 bases and J by 2 bases, with 25 bases between the two germline ends. Germline V gene lookup returns CDR1 MDHEN and CDR2 SYDVKM. CDR3 sequence (DNA): TGTGCCAGCAGTCTGGACAGGGTCAGTGGGCTAGCGGCCTACAATGAGCAGTTCTTC. It codes for CASSLDRVSGLAAYNEQFF.

This clonotype was observed many times. The J gene is TRBJ2-7, the V gene TRBV5-1; TRBD1 matches 7 bases. Germline CDR1 and CDR2: SGHRS and YFSETQ. CDR3 length: 14 amino acids. The V gene end was trimmed by 2 bases and the J gene end by 2 bases; junction bases not matched to a gene: 4. The CDR3 DNA reads as TGCGCCAGCAGCTTCGGGACAGTAACCTACGAGCAGTACTTC. Amino acid sequence: CASSFGTVTYEQYF.